The entry below describes one T cell receptor (beta chain). This entry comes from a study of cytotoxic CD8 clonotypes in ibrutinib-treated CLL. Sequencing was performed with immunoSEQ multiplex PCR; in TCRdb, only in-frame clones are kept and a portion is missing. This table holds about 300,000 clones, less than 85% found once. V was shortened by 2 bases and J by 7 bases, with 10 bases between the two germline ends. This CDR3 spans 13 amino acids. Germline CDR1 and CDR2: SGHDT and YYEEEE. The specimen was PBMCs, collected at disease progression, from a patient treated with ibrutinib. The TCR was taken from a human donor with chronic lymphocytic leukemia. The chain has TRBV5-6 and TRBJ2-1, with D maybe TRBD1 (6 bases). The CDR3 region has the DNA TGTGCCAGCAGCTTCGGGACATCGAATGAGCAGTTCTTC. Amino acid sequence: CASSFGTSNEQFF.